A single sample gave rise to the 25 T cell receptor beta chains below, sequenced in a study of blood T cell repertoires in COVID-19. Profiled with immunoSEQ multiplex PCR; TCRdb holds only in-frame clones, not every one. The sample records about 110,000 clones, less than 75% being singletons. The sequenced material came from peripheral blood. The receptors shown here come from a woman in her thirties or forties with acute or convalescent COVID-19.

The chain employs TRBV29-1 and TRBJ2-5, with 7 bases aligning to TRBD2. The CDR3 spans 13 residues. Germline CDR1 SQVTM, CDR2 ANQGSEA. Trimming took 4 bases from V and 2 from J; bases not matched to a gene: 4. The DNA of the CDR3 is TGCAGCGTTGGTGAAGCGGGGCAAGAGACCCAGTACTTC. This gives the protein CSVGEAGQETQYF.

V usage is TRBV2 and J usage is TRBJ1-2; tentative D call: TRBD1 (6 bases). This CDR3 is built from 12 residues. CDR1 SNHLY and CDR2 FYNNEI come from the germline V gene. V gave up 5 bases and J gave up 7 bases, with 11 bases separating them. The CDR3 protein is CASSLGALGYTF. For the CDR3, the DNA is TGTGCCAGCAGTTTGGGGGCGCTTGGCTACACCTTC.

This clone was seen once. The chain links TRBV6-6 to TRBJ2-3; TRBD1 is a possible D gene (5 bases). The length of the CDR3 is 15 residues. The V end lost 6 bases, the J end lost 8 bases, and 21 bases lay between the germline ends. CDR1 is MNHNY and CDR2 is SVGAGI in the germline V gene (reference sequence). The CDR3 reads CASSPLGAAKGTQYF. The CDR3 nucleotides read TGTGCCAGCAGCCCGCTTGGGGCGGCCAAGGGTACGCAGTATTTT.

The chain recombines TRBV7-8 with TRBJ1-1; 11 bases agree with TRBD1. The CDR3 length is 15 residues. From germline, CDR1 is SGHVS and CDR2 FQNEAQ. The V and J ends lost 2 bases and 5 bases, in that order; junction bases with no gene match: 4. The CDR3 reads CASSLRDRGLTEAFF. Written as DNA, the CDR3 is TGTGCCAGCAGCTTAAGGGACAGGGGGTTAACTGAAGCTTTCTTT.

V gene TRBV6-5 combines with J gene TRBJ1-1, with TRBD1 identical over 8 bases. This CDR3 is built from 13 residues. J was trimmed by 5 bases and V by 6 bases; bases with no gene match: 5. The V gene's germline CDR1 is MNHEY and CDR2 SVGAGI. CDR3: CASRATGDTEAFF. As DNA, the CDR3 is TGTGCCAGCAGGGCGACAGGGGATACTGAAGCTTTCTTT.

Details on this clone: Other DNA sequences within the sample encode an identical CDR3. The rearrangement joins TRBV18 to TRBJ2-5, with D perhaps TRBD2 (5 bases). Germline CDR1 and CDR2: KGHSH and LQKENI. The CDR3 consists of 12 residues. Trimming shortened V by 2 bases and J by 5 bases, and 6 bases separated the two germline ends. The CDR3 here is CASSPSGETQYF. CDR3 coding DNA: TGTGCCAGCTCACCATCGGGGGAGACCCAGTACTTC.

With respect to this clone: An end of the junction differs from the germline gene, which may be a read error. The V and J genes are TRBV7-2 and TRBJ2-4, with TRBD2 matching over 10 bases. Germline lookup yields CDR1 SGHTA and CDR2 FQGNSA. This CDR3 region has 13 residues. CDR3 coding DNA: TGTGCCAGCAGCTCCACGGGACTAGCGAGGATCGACTTC. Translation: CASSSTGLARIDF. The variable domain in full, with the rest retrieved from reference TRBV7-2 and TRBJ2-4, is GAGVSQSPSNKVTEKGKDVELRCDPISGHTALYWYRQSLGQGLEFLIYFQGNSAPDKSGLPSDRFSAERTGGSVSTLTIQRTQQEDSAVYLCASSSTGLARIDFGAGTRLSVL.

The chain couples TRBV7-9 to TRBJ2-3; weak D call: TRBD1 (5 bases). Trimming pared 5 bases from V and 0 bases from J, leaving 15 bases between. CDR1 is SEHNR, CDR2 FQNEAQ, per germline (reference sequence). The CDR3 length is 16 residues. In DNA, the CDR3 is TGTGCCAGCAGCGGTTGGGGCAGGGCTAGCACAGATACGCAGTATTTT. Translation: CASSGWGRASTDTQYF.

CDR3 region: CASSPPPPGGLNGYTF. Written as DNA, the CDR3 is TGCGCCAGCAGCCCCCCCCCACCTGGCGGGCTGAATGGCTACACCTTC. This chain links TRBV5-1 with TRBJ1-2; D not resolved. Trimming stripped 4 bases from V and 6 bases from J, with 22 bases between. The V gene's germline CDR1 is SGHRS and CDR2 YFSETQ. The CDR3 runs to 16 residues.

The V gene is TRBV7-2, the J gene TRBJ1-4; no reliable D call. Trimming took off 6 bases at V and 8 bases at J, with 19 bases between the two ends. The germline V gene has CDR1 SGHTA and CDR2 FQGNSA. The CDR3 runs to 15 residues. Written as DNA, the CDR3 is TGTGCCAGCAGACGAGACCCAGGTCCCGGAGAAAAACTGTTTTTT. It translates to CASRRDPGPGEKLFF.

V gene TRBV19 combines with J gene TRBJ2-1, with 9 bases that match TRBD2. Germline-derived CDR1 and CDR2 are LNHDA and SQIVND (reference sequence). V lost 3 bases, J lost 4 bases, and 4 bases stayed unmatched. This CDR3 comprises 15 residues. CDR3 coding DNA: TGTGCCAGTAGTATGAGCGGGGGGCAATACAATGAGCAGTTCTTC. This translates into CASSMSGGQYNEQFF.

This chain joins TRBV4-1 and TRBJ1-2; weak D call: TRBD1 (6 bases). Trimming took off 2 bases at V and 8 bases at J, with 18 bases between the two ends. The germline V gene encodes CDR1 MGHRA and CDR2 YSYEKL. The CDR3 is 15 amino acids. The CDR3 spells CASSQQGTLAGGYTF. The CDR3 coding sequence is TGCGCCAGCAGCCAACAGGGGACACTAGCGGGAGGCTACACCTTC.

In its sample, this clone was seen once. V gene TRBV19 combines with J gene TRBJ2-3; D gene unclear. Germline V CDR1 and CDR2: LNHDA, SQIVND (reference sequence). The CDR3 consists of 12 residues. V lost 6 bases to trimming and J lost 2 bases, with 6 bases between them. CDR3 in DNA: TGTGCCAGTAGCCAGAACACAGATACGCAGTATTTT. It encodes CASSQNTDTQYF.

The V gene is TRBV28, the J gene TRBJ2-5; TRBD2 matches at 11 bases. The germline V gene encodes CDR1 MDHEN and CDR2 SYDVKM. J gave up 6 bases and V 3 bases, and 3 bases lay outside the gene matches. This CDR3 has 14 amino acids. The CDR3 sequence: CASSFTSGGQTQYF. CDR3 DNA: TGTGCCAGCAGTTTTACTAGCGGGGGTCAGACCCAGTACTTC.

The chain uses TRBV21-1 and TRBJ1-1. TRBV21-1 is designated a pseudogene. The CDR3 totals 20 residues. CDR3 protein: CASSTPTPNPRVLVNTEAFF. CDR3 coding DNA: TGTGCCAGCAGCACCCCTACCCCCAACCCTCGTGTCTTAGTGAACACTGAAGCTTTCTTT.

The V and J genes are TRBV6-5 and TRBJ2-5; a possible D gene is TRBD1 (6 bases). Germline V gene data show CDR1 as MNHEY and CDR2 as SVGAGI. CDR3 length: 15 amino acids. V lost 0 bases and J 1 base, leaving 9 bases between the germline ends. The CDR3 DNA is TGTGCCAGCAGTTACTCCGGACAGAGCCAAGAGACCCAGTACTTC. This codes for CASSYSGQSQETQYF.

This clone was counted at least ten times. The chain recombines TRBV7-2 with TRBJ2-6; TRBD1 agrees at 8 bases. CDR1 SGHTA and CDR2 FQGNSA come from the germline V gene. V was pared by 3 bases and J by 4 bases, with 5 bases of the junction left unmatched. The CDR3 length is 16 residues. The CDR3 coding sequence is TGTGCCAGCAGCTTTCAGGGGGCGAGAGGGGCCAACGTCCTGACTTTC. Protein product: CASSFQGARGANVLTF.

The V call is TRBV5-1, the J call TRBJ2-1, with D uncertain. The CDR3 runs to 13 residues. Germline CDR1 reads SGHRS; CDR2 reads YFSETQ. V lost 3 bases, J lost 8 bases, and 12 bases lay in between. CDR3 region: CASSSPQGDEQFF. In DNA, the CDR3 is TGCGCCAGCAGCTCCCCTCAAGGAGATGAGCAGTTCTTC.

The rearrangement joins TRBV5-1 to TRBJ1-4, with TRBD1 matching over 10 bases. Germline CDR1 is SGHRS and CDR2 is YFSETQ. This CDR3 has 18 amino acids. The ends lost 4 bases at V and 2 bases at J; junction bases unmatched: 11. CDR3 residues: CASSPRQGAGVTNEKLFF. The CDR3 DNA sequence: TGCGCCAGCAGCCCGCGACAGGGGGCGGGGGTGACTAATGAAAAACTGTTTTTT.

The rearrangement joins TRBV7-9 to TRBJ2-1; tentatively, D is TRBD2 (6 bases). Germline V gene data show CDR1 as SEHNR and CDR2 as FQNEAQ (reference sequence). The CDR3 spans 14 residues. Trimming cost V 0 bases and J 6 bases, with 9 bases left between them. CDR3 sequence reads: CASSLAPGVNEQFF. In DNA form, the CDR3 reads TGTGCCAGCAGCTTAGCCCCGGGGGTCAATGAGCAGTTCTTC.

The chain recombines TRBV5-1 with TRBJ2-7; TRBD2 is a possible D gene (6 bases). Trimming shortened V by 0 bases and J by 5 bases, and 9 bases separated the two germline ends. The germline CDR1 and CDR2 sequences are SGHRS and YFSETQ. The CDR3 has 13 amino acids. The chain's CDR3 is CASSLEWGDEQYF. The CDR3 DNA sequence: TGCGCCAGCAGCTTGGAGTGGGGGGACGAGCAGTACTTC.

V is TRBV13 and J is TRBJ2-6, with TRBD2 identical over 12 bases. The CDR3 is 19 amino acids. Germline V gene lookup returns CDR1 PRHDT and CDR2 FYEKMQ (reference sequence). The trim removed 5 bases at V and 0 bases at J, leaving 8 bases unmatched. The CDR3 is CASSARTSGGHSGANVLTF. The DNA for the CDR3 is TGTGCCAGCAGCGCCAGAACTAGCGGGGGGCACTCTGGGGCCAACGTCCTGACTTTC. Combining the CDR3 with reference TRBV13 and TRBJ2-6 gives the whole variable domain AAGVIQSPRHLIKEKRETATLKCYPIPRHDTVYWYQQGPGQDPQFLISFYEKMQSDKGSIPDRFSAQQFSDYHSELNMSSLELGDSALYFCASSARTSGGHSGANVLTFGAGSRLTVL.

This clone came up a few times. The CDR3 is CASRRGPGEKLFF. In DNA form, the CDR3 reads TGTGCCAGCAGGAGGGGGCCTGGTGAAAAACTGTTTTTT. The chain combines TRBV2 with TRBJ1-4; 7 bases align to TRBD1. The CDR3 runs 13 residues. The germline V gene has CDR1 SNHLY and CDR2 FYNNEI. The junction had 5 bases not matched to a gene; V was cut back by 6 bases and J by 7 bases.

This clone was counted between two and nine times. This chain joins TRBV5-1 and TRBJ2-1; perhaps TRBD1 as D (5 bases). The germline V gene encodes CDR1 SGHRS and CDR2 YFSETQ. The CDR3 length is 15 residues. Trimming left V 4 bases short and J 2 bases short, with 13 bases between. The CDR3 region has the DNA TGCGCCAGCAGCGCCCAAGGGGCCCCCTACAATGAGCAGTTCTTC. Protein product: CASSAQGAPYNEQFF.

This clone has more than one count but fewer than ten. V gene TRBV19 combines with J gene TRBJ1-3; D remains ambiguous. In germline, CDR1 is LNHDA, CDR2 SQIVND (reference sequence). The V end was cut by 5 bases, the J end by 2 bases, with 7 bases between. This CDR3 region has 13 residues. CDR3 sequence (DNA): TGTGCCAGTAGTCTCGGGACTGGAAACACCATATATTTT. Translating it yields CASSLGTGNTIYF.